This TCR beta chain was captured by sequencing in a study of technical replicates of blood from a handful of donors. Looked up from germline, CDR1 is MNHNS and CDR2 is SASEGT. This CDR3 region has 13 residues. V gave up 10 bases and J gave up 1 base; unmatched junction bases: 6. Here immunoSEQ multiplex PCR was the method, and the copy in TCRdb shows in-frame clones only, minus some. The repertoire holds some 70,000 clones, with 95% to 97% as singletons. The chain joins TRBV6-1 to TRBJ1-1; 7 nucleotides agree with TRBD1. The source material was T cells isolated from PBMCs. This TCR came from a human donor in good health. The CDR3 sequence: CAITGTENTEAFF. DNA for the CDR3: TGTGCCATAACCGGGACAGAGAACACTGAAGCTTTCTTT.